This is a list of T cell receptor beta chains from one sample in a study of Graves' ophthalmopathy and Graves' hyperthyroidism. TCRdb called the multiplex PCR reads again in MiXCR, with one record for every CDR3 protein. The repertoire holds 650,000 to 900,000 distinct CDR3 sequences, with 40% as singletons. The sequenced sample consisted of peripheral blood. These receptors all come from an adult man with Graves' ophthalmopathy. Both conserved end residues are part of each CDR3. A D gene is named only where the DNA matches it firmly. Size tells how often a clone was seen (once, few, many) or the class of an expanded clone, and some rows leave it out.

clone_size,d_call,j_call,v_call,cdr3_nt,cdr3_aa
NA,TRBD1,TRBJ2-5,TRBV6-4,TGTGCCAGCAGTGAGAGGCCAGGGGGACAAGAGACCCAGTACTTC,CASSERPGGQETQYF
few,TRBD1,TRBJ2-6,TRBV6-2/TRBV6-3,TGTGCCAGCAGTTACTCCCCGGGACAGGGATCTGGGGCCAACGTCCTGACTTTC,CASSYSPGQGSGANVLTF
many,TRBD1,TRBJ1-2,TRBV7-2,TGTGCCAGCAGCTGGGACAGGGCTGGCTACACCTTC,CASSWDRAGYTF
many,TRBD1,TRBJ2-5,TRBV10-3,TGTGCCATCAGTGGGACAGGGGAGTGGGAGACCCAGTACTTC,CAISGTGEWETQYF
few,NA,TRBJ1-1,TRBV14,TGTGCCAGCAGCCAAAATCGGATGAACCATGCGGGCACTGAAGCTTTCTTT,CASSQNRMNHAGTEAFF
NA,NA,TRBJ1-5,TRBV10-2,TGCGCCAGCAGTCTCTGGGACCCTCGGGAGCCCCAGCATTTT,CASSLWDPREPQHF
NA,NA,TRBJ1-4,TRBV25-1,TGTGCCAGCAGCCAAGATCAGACCAGGCGTTGGGAAAAACTGTTTTTT,CASSQDQTRRWEKLFF
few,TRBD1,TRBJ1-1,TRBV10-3,TGTGCCAGCAGTTACATTGAAGGGGGCGCCTTTACCGCTGGAGCTTTCTTT,CASSYIEGGAFTAGAFF
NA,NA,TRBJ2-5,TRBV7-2,TGTGCCAGCAGCTTACAGGGAGGTATAGAGACCCAGTACTTC,CASSLQGGIETQYF
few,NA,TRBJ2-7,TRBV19,TGTGCCAGTAGCTTCCAGGGTGCCAGCGAGCAGTACTTC,CASSFQGASEQYF
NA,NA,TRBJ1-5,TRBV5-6,TGTGCCAGCAGCGGCCCCCGCGGGGGGACAAATCAGCCCCAGCATTTT,CASSGPRGGTNQPQHF
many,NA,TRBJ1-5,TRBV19,TGTGCCAGTAGTGACACAGGCTACAATCAGCCCCAGCATTTT,CASSDTGYNQPQHF
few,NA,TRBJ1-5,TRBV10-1,TGCGCCAGCACGTTGACCAGGGACACCGGGAATGGCAATCAGCCCCAGCATTTT,CASTLTRDTGNGNQPQHF
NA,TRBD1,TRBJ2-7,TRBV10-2,TGCGCCAGCAGTGAGGGGTTTTTTAGGACAGGGTCCTACGAGCAGTACTTC,CASSEGFFRTGSYEQYF
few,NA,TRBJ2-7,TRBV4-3,TGCGCCAGCAGCCAAGGGGAGGCCAGGGGAACGGACGAGCAGTACTTC,CASSQGEARGTDEQYF
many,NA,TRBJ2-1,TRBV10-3,TGTGCCATCAGTGAGTCGAGGGAACAGGGCGGTATGCTGTTCTTC,CAISESREQGGMLFF
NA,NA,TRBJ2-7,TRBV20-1,TGCAGTGCTCGAGAGGACACCGGGGATGCCTACGAGCAGTACTTC,CSAREDTGDAYEQYF
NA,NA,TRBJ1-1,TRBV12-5,TGTGCTAGTGGCATTGGCGGGGGGCAGAACACTGAAGCTTTCTTT,CASGIGGGQNTEAFF
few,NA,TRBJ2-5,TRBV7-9,TGTGCCAGCAGCTTAATTGGCAGGGTACGGGAGACCCAGTACTTC,CASSLIGRVRETQYF
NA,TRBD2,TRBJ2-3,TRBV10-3,TGTGCCATCAGTCCACAGAATCTAGCGGGGGACACAGATACGCAGTATTTT,CAISPQNLAGDTDTQYF
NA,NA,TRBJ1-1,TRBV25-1,TGTGCCAGCACCTCAGACGGGGGGATAGCTGAAGCCTTCTTT,CASTSDGGIAEAFF
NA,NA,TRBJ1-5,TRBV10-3,TGTGCCAGCAGTTACCCACCTACAGGCACTTACGTTAGCAATCAGCCCCAGCATTTT,CASSYPPTGTYVSNQPQHF
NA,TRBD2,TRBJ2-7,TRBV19,TGTGCCAGTAGTATGGCTAGCGGGAGCTTCGAGCAGTACTTC,CASSMASGSFEQYF
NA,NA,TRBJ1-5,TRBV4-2,TGTGCCAGCGGGCGTATTAGGGGGGGTAGCAATCAGCCCCAGCATTTT,CASGRIRGGSNQPQHF
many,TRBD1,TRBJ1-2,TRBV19,TGTGCCAGCAGATGGACAGGATCCAACTATGGCTACACCTTC,CASRWTGSNYGYTF
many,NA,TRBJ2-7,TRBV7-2,TGTGCCAGCAGCGCGCTTGGGTCCTACGAGCAGTACTTC,CASSALGSYEQYF
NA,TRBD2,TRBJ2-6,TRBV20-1,TGCAGTGCTAAGCCTAGCGGGAGTTCTGGGGCCAACGTCCTGACTTTC,CSAKPSGSSGANVLTF
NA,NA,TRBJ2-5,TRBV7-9,TGTGCCAGCCCCCGCCCGGGACTCCCACAAGAGACCCAGTACTTC,CASPRPGLPQETQYF
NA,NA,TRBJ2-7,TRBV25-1,TGTGCCAGCAGCTTTCTTGGCGGGCGTAGGTCCTACGAGCAGTACTTC,CASSFLGGRRSYEQYF
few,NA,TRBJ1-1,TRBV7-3,TGTGCCAGCAGCCTGCTAGGGGAAGGCACTGAAGCTTTCTTT,CASSLLGEGTEAFF
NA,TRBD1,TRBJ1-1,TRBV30,TGTGCCTGGTTCCCGACAGGGTTGAACACTGAAGCTTTCTTT,CAWFPTGLNTEAFF
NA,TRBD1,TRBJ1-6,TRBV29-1,TGCAGCGTTGAACAGGGGGATTCACCCCTCCACTTT,CSVEQGDSPLHF
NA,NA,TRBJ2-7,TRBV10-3,TGTGCCAGCAGTTACTCGAGATCTAGCGCCACGCGAAACTACGAGCAGTACTTC,CASSYSRSSATRNYEQYF
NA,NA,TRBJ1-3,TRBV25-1,TGTGCCAGCAGTATCCACCAGGGTTACTCTGGAAACACCATATATTTT,CASSIHQGYSGNTIYF
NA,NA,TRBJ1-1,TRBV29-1,TGCAGTTTATGGCAAGGGCCGAACACTGAAGCTTTCTTT,CSLWQGPNTEAFF
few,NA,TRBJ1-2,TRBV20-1,TGCAGTGCTAGAGGATCGGCAGCACCCTACACCTTC,CSARGSAAPYTF
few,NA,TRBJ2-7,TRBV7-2,TGTGCCAGCAGCTTAATTTCAGGGGATCTCTCCTACGAGCAGTACTTC,CASSLISGDLSYEQYF
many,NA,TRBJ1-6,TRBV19,TGTGCCGGGGGAGACAGGTGGAATTCACCCCTCCACTTT,CAGGDRWNSPLHF
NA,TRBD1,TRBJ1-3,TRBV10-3,TGTGCCATCAGTCGAAGACTTACAGGGGCCTCTGGAAACACCATATATTTT,CAISRRLTGASGNTIYF
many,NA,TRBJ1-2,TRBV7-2,TGTGCCAGCAGCCCAAAGGGTTATGGCTACACCTTC,CASSPKGYGYTF
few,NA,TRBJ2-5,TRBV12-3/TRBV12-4,TGTGCCAGCAGCCAGGGGTATCGGGAGACCCAGTACTTC,CASSQGYRETQYF
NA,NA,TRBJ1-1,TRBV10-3,TGTGCCATCAGTGTAAAGCTACAGGGTGAAGGAGCTTTCTTT,CAISVKLQGEGAFF
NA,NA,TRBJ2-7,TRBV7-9,TGTGCCAGCAGCTTAGACACGGCGGGGTTTTACGAGCAGTACTTC,CASSLDTAGFYEQYF
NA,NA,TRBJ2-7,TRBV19,TGTGCCAGTAGTCCTCGAGCCGGGACGTACCCTTACGAGCAGTACTTC,CASSPRAGTYPYEQYF
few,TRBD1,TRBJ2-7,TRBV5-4,TGTGCCAGCAGCCAACAGGGGATCAACTACGAGCAGTACTTC,CASSQQGINYEQYF
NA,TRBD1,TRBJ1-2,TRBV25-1,TGTGCCTGGTCCCAGGGGGGCTATGGCTACACCTTC,CAWSQGGYGYTF
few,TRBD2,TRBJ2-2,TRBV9,TGTGCCAGCAGCGTAGGGGGTAGCGGGAGAGGTGGCGGGGAGCTGTTTTTT,CASSVGGSGRGGGELFF
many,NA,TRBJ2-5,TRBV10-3,TGTGCCATCAGTGAGTCGGGCATACAAGAGACCCAGTACTTC,CAISESGIQETQYF